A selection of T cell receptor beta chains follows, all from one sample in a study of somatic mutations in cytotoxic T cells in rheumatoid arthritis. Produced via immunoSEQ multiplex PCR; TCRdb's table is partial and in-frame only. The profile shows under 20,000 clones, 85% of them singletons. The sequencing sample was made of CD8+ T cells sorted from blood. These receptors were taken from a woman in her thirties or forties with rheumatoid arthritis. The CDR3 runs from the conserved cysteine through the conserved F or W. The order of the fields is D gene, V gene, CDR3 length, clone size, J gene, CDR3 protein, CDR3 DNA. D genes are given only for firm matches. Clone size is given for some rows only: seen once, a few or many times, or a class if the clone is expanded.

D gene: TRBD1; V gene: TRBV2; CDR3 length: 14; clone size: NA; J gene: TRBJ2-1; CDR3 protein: CASMQQGASNEQFF; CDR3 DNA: TGTGCCAGCATGCAACAGGGGGCAAGCAATGAGCAGTTCTTC
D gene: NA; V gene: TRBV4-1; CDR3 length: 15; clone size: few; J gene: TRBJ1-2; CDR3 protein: CASSQLKWEAYGYTF; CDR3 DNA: TGCGCCAGCAGCCAGTTGAAGTGGGAGGCCTATGGCTACACCTTC
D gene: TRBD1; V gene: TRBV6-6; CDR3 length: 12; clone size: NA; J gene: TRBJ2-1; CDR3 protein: CATWEGGDEQFF; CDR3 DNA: TGTGCCACCTGGGAAGGGGGCGATGAGCAGTTCTTC
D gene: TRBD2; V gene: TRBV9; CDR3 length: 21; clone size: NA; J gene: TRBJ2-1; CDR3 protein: CASSAPRGLAMIPSSYNEQFF; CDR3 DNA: TGTGCCAGCAGCGCGCCGAGGGGACTAGCGATGATCCCAAGCTCCTACAATGAGCAGTTCTTC
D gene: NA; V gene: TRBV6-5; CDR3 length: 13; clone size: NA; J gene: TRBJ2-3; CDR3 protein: CASSSGSGTSSYF; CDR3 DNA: TGTGCCAGCAGTTCGGGGTCCGGGACTTCCTCGTATTTT
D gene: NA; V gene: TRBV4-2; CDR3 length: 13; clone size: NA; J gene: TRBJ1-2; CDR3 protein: CASSQGGGSGYTF; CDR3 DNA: TGTGCCAGCAGCCAAGGGGGAGGAAGTGGCTACACCTTC
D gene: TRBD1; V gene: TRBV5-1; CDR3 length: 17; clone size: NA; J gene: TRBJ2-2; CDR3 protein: CASSAPTGQTTTGELFF; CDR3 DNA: TGCGCCAGCAGCGCCCCGACAGGGCAGACAACGACCGGGGAGCTGTTTTTT
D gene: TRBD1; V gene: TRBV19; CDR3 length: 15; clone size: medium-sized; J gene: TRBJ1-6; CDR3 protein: CASSIPAGGISPLHF; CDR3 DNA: TGTGCCAGTAGTATACCCGCAGGGGGCATTTCACCCCTCCACTTT
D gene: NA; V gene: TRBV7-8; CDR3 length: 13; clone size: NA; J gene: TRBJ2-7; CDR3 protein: CASSSDYSYEQYF; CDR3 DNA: TGTGCCAGCAGCTCGGACTATTCCTACGAGCAGTACTTC
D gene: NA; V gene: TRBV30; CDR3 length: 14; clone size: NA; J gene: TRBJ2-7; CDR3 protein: CALYDPTRLYEQYF; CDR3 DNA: TGTGCCTTGTATGACCCTACCAGGTTGTACGAGCAGTACTTC
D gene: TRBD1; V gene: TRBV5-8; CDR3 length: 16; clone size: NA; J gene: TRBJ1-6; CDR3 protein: CASSQDYGTGESPLHF; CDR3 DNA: TGTGCCAGCAGCCAAGACTACGGGACAGGGGAATCACCCCTCCACTTT